Following are 26 T cell receptor beta chains from one sample sequenced in a study of neurological immune-mediated disorders (dated by TCRdb to about 2019). Libraries were constructed by 5' RACE. For sequencing, an Illumina HiSeq 2500 was employed. The raw public data were reprocessed by TCRdb itself: fastp quality trimming at Q25, MiXCR clonotype calling, in-frame beta chains only. Rows with a matching CDR3 protein are joined into one entry that keeps the most common DNA and genes. Here the sample has 23,000 or so distinct CDR3 sequences; about an eighth occur a single time. About an eighth of the sample is in the top ten clones. Sample: PBMCs. These receptors were obtained from a woman aged 60-75 years with HTLV-1-associated myelopathy (HAM/TSP).

This clonotype has at least ten counts. The gene calls are TRBV5-1 and TRBJ2-1; 11 bases align to TRBD1. Germline V CDR1 and CDR2: SGHRS, YFSETQ. The CDR3 length is 17 residues. After removal of 1 base from V and 5 bases from J, the junction contained 8 bases not matched to a gene. CDR3 in amino acids: CASSLYPGQGVDNEQFF. The DNA of the CDR3 is TGCGCCAGCAGCTTGTATCCGGGACAGGGGGTTGACAATGAGCAGTTCTTC.

The sample holds many counts of this clonotype. The chain couples TRBV20-1 to TRBJ2-1; D remains unclear. Trimming cost V 1 base and J 12 bases, with 10 bases left between them. The CDR3 length is 11 residues. In germline, CDR1 is DFQATT, CDR2 SNEGSKA (reference sequence). CDR3 sequence (DNA): TGCAGTGCTAGAGCCCCGGGTTTGCAGTTCTTC. It translates to CSARAPGLQFF.

This clonotype was counted many times. The V gene is TRBV20-1, the J gene TRBJ2-1; D is uncertain. The CDR3 sequence is 11 residues long. Between the trimmed V and J ends, which lost 3 bases and 9 bases, there was a span of 9 bases. Germline loops: CDR1 DFQATT, CDR2 SNEGSKA (reference sequence). The CDR3 sequence: CSASLYPEQFF. CDR3 DNA: TGCAGTGCTAGCTTGTATCCTGAGCAGTTCTTC.

This clonotype has at least ten counts. V usage is TRBV21-1 and J usage is TRBJ1-6. TRBV21-1 is reported as a pseudogene. CDR3 size: 17 residues. CDR3 residues: CASSKDVQGCNNSPLHF. The CDR3 nucleotides are TGTGCCAGCAGCAAGGATGTGCAGGGCTGCAATAATTCACCCCTCCACTTT.

This chain joins TRBV5-1 and TRBJ2-3; 11 bases are a match to TRBD2. The CDR3 has 21 residues. Germline CDR1 and CDR2: SGHRS and YFSETQ. With 3 bases clipped from V and 1 base from J, the junction kept 19 bases outside the gene matches. CDR3 protein: CASSSNTFHTSGSGGTDTQYF. CDR3 in DNA: TGCGCCAGCAGCTCCAACACCTTCCATACTAGCGGGAGTGGTGGCACAGATACGCAGTATTTT.

This clonotype came up many times. The rearrangement uses TRBV7-2 and TRBJ2-2; no clear D gene. V lost 0 bases and J lost 4, with 6 bases in between. From germline, CDR1 is SGHTA and CDR2 FQGNSA. The CDR3 runs 14 residues. This CDR3 is CASSLAPPTGELFF. For the CDR3, the DNA is TGTGCCAGCAGCTTAGCGCCTCCCACCGGGGAGCTGTTTTTT.

The table lists this clonotype with many counts. This sequence joins TRBV6-4 and TRBJ2-1; the match to TRBD2 covers 7 bases. V was clipped by 4 bases and J by 9 bases; unmatched bases: 6. Germline V gene lookup returns CDR1 MRHNA and CDR2 SNTAGT. The CDR3 runs to 13 residues. In nucleotides, the CDR3 is TGTGCCAGCAGTGGGGGCGGGGGTCGTGAGCAGTTCTTC. Translation: CASSGGGGREQFF.

This clonotype was seen ten or more times. The chain combines TRBV12-3 or TRBV12-4 with TRBJ1-4, with 8 bases matching TRBD1. V shed 7 bases and J 10 bases; nucleotides not matched to a gene: 11. The CDR3 runs 14 residues. The CDR3: CASKAGGQSSKLFF. In DNA form, the CDR3 reads TGTGCCAGCAAGGCAGGGGGCCAGTCCTCAAAACTGTTTTTT.

This clonotype was seen many times. This sequence joins TRBV12-3 or TRBV12-4 and TRBJ2-7; 11 bases match TRBD2. The CDR3 sequence is 15 residues long. Trimming cost V 3 bases and J 4 bases; bases outside gene matches: 5. The CDR3 bases are TGTGCCAGCAGTTTTAGCGGGAGGGCCTGGTACGAGCAGTACTTC. Amino acids: CASSFSGRAWYEQYF.

This clonotype was seen ten or more times. The chain couples TRBV29-1 to TRBJ2-1, with 7 bases aligning to TRBD1. Germline V lookup: CDR1 SQVTM, CDR2 ANQGSEA. The CDR3 is 13 residues long. Germline trimming cut 6 bases from V and 5 bases from J; bases unmatched to any gene: 7. The CDR3 here is CSVETGKDNEQFF. In DNA form, the CDR3 reads TGCAGCGTGGAGACAGGGAAGGACAATGAGCAGTTCTTC.

This chain connects TRBV5-1 to TRBJ2-7, with 10 bases that match TRBD2. This CDR3 is 17 amino acids long. The germline V gene encodes CDR1 SGHRS and CDR2 YFSETQ. The CDR3 DNA reads as TGCGCAAACAGCTTGAGGGCTAGCGGGAGACCTGGCTACGAGCAGTACTTC. It specifies CANSLRASGRPGYEQYF. Complete variable domain (other parts from reference TRBV5-1 and TRBJ2-7): KAGVTQTPRYLIKTRGQQVTLSCSPISGHRSVSWYQQTPGQGLQFLFEYFSETQRNKGNFPGRFSGRQFSNSRSEMNVSTLELGDSALYLCANSLRASGRPGYEQYFGPGTRLTVT.

There are many counts of this clonotype. The chain uses TRBV7-2 and TRBJ2-7; TRBD1 matches 7 bases. CDR1 and CDR2 from the germline V gene are SGHTA and FQGNSA. The CDR3 sequence is 12 residues long. V was pared by 3 bases and J by 6 bases, with 2 bases of the junction left unmatched. The CDR3: CASSFHRGEQYF. The CDR3 DNA is TGTGCCAGCAGCTTCCACAGGGGCGAGCAGTACTTC.

This clonotype was seen at least ten times. CDR3: CSVEWGRDTEAFF. Here the CDR3 DNA reads TGCAGCGTTGAATGGGGGCGGGACACTGAAGCTTTCTTT. The chain links TRBV29-1 to TRBJ1-1; maybe TRBD1 (6 bases). V was cut by 2 bases and J by 3 bases, with 10 bases left in between. CDR3 size: 13 residues. Germline V gene sequence: CDR1 SQVTM, CDR2 ANQGSEA.

The chain couples TRBV10-3 to TRBJ1-5; D remains unclear. Germline CDR1 ENHRY, CDR2 SYGVKD. V lost 0 bases and J 4 bases, leaving 16 bases between the germline ends. The CDR3 runs to 17 residues. DNA for the CDR3: TGTGCCATCAGTGAGTCGATATCGCCAGAAAGAAATCAGCCCCAGCATTTT. Its translation: CAISESISPERNQPQHF.

This clonotype occurred many times. The genes are TRBV3-1 and TRBJ2-2; weak D call: TRBD2 (7 bases). Germline V gives CDR1 LGHDT, CDR2 YNNKEL (reference sequence). The CDR3 is 15 amino acids. Trimming shortened V by 5 bases and J by 0 bases, and 10 bases separated the two germline ends. In DNA form, the CDR3 reads TGTGCCAGCAGCTCGGGGGGCACGAACACCGGGGAGCTGTTTTTT. Its translation: CASSSGGTNTGELFF.

There are many counts of this clonotype. This chain links TRBV5-1 with TRBJ1-2; no definite D call. CDR3 length equals 15 residues. Per the germline V gene, CDR1 is SGHRS and CDR2 is YFSETQ. V lost 2 bases to trimming and J lost 4 bases, with 15 bases between them. The CDR3 protein is CASSFGPDLGYGYTF. The CDR3 DNA is TGCGCCAGCAGCTTCGGTCCGGACCTTGGCTATGGCTACACCTTC.

This clonotype was seen at least ten times. This chain connects TRBV4-1 to TRBJ2-7, with D tentatively TRBD2 (6 bases). V lost 1 base and J lost 0, with 10 bases in between. CDR1 is MGHRA, CDR2 YSYEKL, per germline. There are 15 residues in the CDR3. Here the CDR3 DNA reads TGCGCCAGCAGCCAAGGATTAGCGGCCTCCTACGAGCAGTACTTC. It encodes CASSQGLAASYEQYF.

This clonotype was recorded many times. The chain employs TRBV20-1 and TRBJ2-3; TRBD2 aligns across 7 bases. The CDR3 totals 16 residues. J lost 5 bases, V lost 3 bases, and 14 bases had no gene match. The germline V gene encodes CDR1 DFQATT and CDR2 SNEGSKA (reference sequence). CDR3 bases: TGCAGTGCTAGTCGTTCGGGGGGAGCCCTCGGAGATACGCAGTATTTT. Translating gives CSASRSGGALGDTQYF.

This clonotype was observed once. A junction boundary mismatches the germline segment, possibly from a read error. The J gene is TRBJ2-3, the V gene TRBV2; maybe TRBD1 (5 bases). The CDR3 sequence is 14 residues long. Germline assignment: CDR1 SNHLY and CDR2 FYNNEI. CDR3 loop: CANSEVAVRGTQYF. The CDR3 DNA reads as TGTGCCAACAGTGAAGTGGCTGTAAGGGGTACGCAGTATTTT.

This clonotype was seen many times. This chain uses TRBV3-1 with TRBJ2-2; 9 bases are a match to TRBD2. CDR3 length: 18 amino acids. Unmatched junction bases numbered 10, after V lost 1 base and J lost 4 bases. The germline gives CDR1 LGHDT, CDR2 YNNKEL (reference sequence). Here the CDR3 reads CASSQGLAGEMVTGELFF. For the CDR3, the DNA is TGTGCCAGCAGCCAAGGGTTAGCGGGAGAGATGGTCACCGGGGAGCTGTTTTTT. Together with reference TRBV3-1 and TRBJ2-2, the CDR3 gives the full variable domain: DTAVSQTPKYLVTQMGNDKSIKCEQNLGHDTMYWYKQDSKKFLKIMFSYNNKELIINETVPNRFSPKSPDKAHLNLHINSLELGDSAVYFCASSQGLAGEMVTGELFFGEGSRLTVL.

At least ten counts were recorded for this clonotype. V usage is TRBV20-1 and J usage is TRBJ2-3, with 11 bases that match TRBD2. The CDR3 runs 17 residues. Unmatched junction bases numbered 11, after V lost 6 bases and J lost 0 bases. Germline values: CDR1 DFQATT, CDR2 SNEGSKA (reference sequence). The chain's CDR3 is CSAPGLAAPGSTDTQYF. The CDR3 region has the DNA TGCAGTGCCCCGGGACTAGCGGCCCCTGGGAGCACAGATACGCAGTATTTT.

This clonotype came up many times. The chain joins TRBV7-9 to TRBJ2-4; TRBD2 might be the D (6 bases). This CDR3 spans 16 amino acids. Between the trimmed V and J ends, which lost 5 bases and 4 bases, there was a span of 18 bases. Germline CDR1 and CDR2: SEHNR and FQNEAQ (reference sequence). The CDR3 is CASSPLMAGRKNIQYF. CDR3 coding DNA: TGTGCCAGCAGCCCACTTATGGCAGGGAGGAAAAACATTCAGTACTTC.

In this sample, this clonotype turned up many times. V usage is TRBV20-1 and J usage is TRBJ2-7; 14 bases map to TRBD2. Germline V gene data show CDR1 as DFQATT and CDR2 as SNEGSKA (reference sequence). This CDR3 contains 17 residues. V dropped 0 bases and J dropped 3; count of bases not matched to a gene: 7. The CDR3 loop reads CSARDRWGLAGVYEQYF. The CDR3 DNA reads TGCAGTGCTAGAGATCGCTGGGGACTAGCGGGAGTCTACGAGCAGTACTTC.

V is TRBV10-2 and J is TRBJ1-1, with 9 bases that match TRBD1. This CDR3 comprises 18 residues. Trimming cost V 7 bases and J 1 base; bases outside gene matches: 16. CDR1 is WSHSY, CDR2 SAAADI, per germline. The chain's CDR3 is CASIKSGTGMGKNTEAFF. Written as DNA, the CDR3 is TGCGCCAGCATCAAATCCGGGACAGGGATGGGAAAGAACACTGAAGCTTTCTTT.

By its share, this clonotype is medium-sized (0.01 to 0.1%). This chain connects TRBV20-1 to TRBJ2-2; TRBD2 agrees at 8 bases. V was pared by 3 bases and J by 7 bases, with 13 bases of the junction left unmatched. Germline assignment: CDR1 DFQATT and CDR2 SNEGSKA (reference sequence). CDR3 size: 16 residues. CDR3 in DNA: TGCAGTGCTAGTCCCCGGGGGAGCGGGAGCCACGGGGAGCTGTTTTTT. It translates to CSASPRGSGSHGELFF.

This clonotype was seen repeatedly, ten times or more. The rearrangement uses TRBV6-2 or TRBV6-3 and TRBJ2-7; perhaps TRBD2 as D (5 bases). The CDR3 length is 15 residues. Germline values: CDR1 MNHEY, CDR2 SVGEGT. Trimming removed 6 bases at V and 2 bases at J, with 17 bases between. The CDR3 sequence is CASSSPRGTTYEQYF. The CDR3 DNA reads as TGTGCCAGCAGCTCTCCTCGGGGAACTACCTACGAGCAGTACTTC.